The clone carrying this T cell receptor (beta chain) was counted a few times. The antigen remains unidentified. The CDR3 consists of 13 residues. Trimming shortened V by 6 bases and J by 4 bases, and 13 bases separated the two germline ends. The germline gives CDR1 SGHAT, CDR2 FQNNGV. Library preparation (for TCRbeta) was performed with unique molecular identifiers. TCRdb itself ran the PCR reads through MiXCR, one entry per CDR3 protein. The sample consists of about 600,000 distinct CDR3 sequences, approximately 12% of them appearing once. This sample was taken from a study of T-cell reconstitution after alpha-beta-depleted transplantation in children. Notes on the study in general: About two months after transplant, alpha-beta T cells reportedly came from several hundred expanded graft clones.

This chain joins TRBV11-2 and TRBJ2-7; D remains unclear. This specimen was PBMCs, mostly from graft donor cells, taken 360 days after TCRalphabeta/CD19-depleted stem cell transplant. The clonotype originates from a male patient younger than 18 who had a stem cell transplant for acute myeloid leukemia, so the T cells may come from the graft donor. The CDR3 coding sequence is TGTGCCAGCAGGCCCCCCCTCGTTTACGAGCAGTACTTC. It codes for CASRPPLVYEQYF.